These 27 T cell receptor beta chains originate from one sample sequenced in a study of T cell responses to AZD1222 COVID-19 vaccine. TCRdb's table, derived via immunoSEQ multiplex PCR, lists solely in-frame clones and lacks some. The repertoire holds some 180,000 clones, with about 90% as singletons. The sequenced sample was peripheral blood, obtained on day 0 of AZD1222 vaccination. These receptors all come from an adult in good health.

The chain joins TRBV30 to TRBJ1-2, with D possibly matching TRBD1 (6 bases). The CDR3 loop spans 14 amino acids. CDR1 GTSNPN and CDR2 SVGIG come from the germline V gene (reference sequence). V lost 5 bases and J lost 6, with 19 bases in between. In DNA form, the CDR3 reads TGTGCCTGGCTAAGCGTGGACAGATCTAATGGCTACACCTTC. Protein sequence: CAWLSVDRSNGYTF.

V usage is TRBV28 and J usage is TRBJ1-2; D is unresolved. CDR3 length: 12 amino acids. CDR1 is MDHEN and CDR2 is SYDVKM in the germline V gene. Trimming took 6 bases from V and 4 from J, leaving 9 bases between them. The CDR3, as DNA: TGTGCCAGCAGCCCTCTAACCTATGGCTACACCTTC. Protein product: CASSPLTYGYTF.

The V call is TRBV5-8, the J call TRBJ1-2; D possibly corresponds to TRBD1 (6 bases). This CDR3 region has 15 residues. Trimming stripped 4 bases from V and 7 bases from J, with 20 bases between. From germline, CDR1 is SGHTS and CDR2 YDEGEE. The CDR3 DNA follows: TGTGCCAGCAGCCCTGGCACGAGGCAGGGGACTGGCTACACCTTC. Translating gives CASSPGTRQGTGYTF. Full variable domain (remainder filled in from reference TRBV5-8 and TRBJ1-2): EAGVTQSPTHLIKTRGQQATLRCSPISGHTSVYWYQQALGLGLQFLLWYDEGEERNRGNFPPRFSGRQFPNYSSELNVNALELEDSALYLCASSPGTRQGTGYTFGSGTRLTVV.

This sequence joins TRBV6-2 or TRBV6-3 and TRBJ1-2, with D tentatively TRBD1 (5 bases). Per the germline V gene, CDR1 is MNHEY and CDR2 is SVGEGT. CDR3 length equals 13 residues. Trimming shortened V by 5 bases and J by 7 bases, and 14 bases separated the two germline ends. In nucleotides, the CDR3 is TGTGCCAGCAGTACCCAGGGTTATGGTGGCTACACCTTC. Residues: CASSTQGYGGYTF.

V usage is TRBV24-1 and J usage is TRBJ1-5; TRBD1 matches at 9 bases. V shed 9 bases and J 4 bases; nucleotides not matched to a gene: 9. Germline assignment: CDR1 KGHDR and CDR2 SFDVKD. The CDR3 has 15 residues. The CDR3 protein is CATAKEGQGNQPQHF. CDR3 DNA: TGTGCCACCGCTAAAGAAGGACAGGGGAATCAGCCCCAGCATTTT.

V is TRBV4-3 and J is TRBJ2-7, with TRBD2 matching 7 bases. J was trimmed by 2 bases and V by 4 bases; bases with no gene match: 17. The length of the CDR3 is 18 residues. In germline, CDR1 is LGHNA, CDR2 YSLEER. CDR3 loop: CASSPKPPGLADTYEQYF. The CDR3 coding sequence is TGCGCCAGCAGCCCTAAACCCCCGGGGCTAGCGGATACCTACGAGCAGTACTTC.

The chain has TRBV7-9 and TRBJ1-2; possible D gene TRBD1, 5 bases. Germline V gives CDR1 SEHNR, CDR2 FQNEAQ (reference sequence). The CDR3 consists of 13 residues. V dropped 2 bases and J dropped 6 bases, with 10 bases sitting between them. CDR3 residues: CASSLRKTDGYTF. CDR3 nucleotides: TGTGCCAGCAGCTTAAGAAAGACAGATGGCTACACCTTC.

This clone appeared a few times. This rearrangement joins TRBV28 to TRBJ2-1; a weak D match, TRBD2 (5 bases). The ends were cut back, 8 bases at V and 7 bases at J, with 18 bases in the middle. The CDR3 has 14 amino acids. Per germline, CDR1 MDHEN and CDR2 SYDVKM. CDR3 residues: CASSDSPPGNEQFF. The CDR3 DNA reads as TGTGCCAGCTCGGACTCACCCCCCGGGAATGAGCAGTTCTTC.

The gene calls are TRBV4-1 and TRBJ2-2; TRBD2 matches at 8 bases. CDR1 is MGHRA, CDR2 YSYEKL, per germline. Trimming cost V 3 bases and J 6 bases; bases outside gene matches: 15. The CDR3 is made up of 18 amino acids. The CDR3 reads CASSQASGTSVLAGELFF. DNA of the CDR3: TGCGCCAGCAGCCAGGCCTCCGGGACTAGTGTATTGGCCGGGGAGCTGTTTTTT.

The chain combines TRBV7-9 with TRBJ2-7, with 7 bases identical to TRBD2. From germline, CDR1 is SEHNR and CDR2 FQNEAQ (reference sequence). CDR3 length: 11 residues. V gave up 3 bases and J gave up 9 bases; unmatched junction bases: 2. This CDR3 reads CASSLSGGQYF. The CDR3, as DNA: TGTGCCAGCAGCTTGTCGGGAGGGCAGTACTTC.

This chain connects TRBV28 to TRBJ1-1; no firm D call. Germline values: CDR1 MDHEN, CDR2 SYDVKM. Trimming took off 8 bases at V and 2 bases at J, with 15 bases between the two ends. The CDR3 is 14 residues long. In DNA, the CDR3 is TGTGCCAGCTATTTCGGTGGAGCAAACACTGAAGCTTTCTTT. Residues: CASYFGGANTEAFF.

The chain recombines TRBV9 with TRBJ1-4; D is uncertain. The V and J ends lost 0 bases and 0 bases respectively, with 12 bases between them. The germline gives CDR1 SGDLS, CDR2 YYNGEE. This CDR3 region has 17 residues. CDR3 residues: CASSVERGFPTNEKLFF. Here the CDR3 DNA reads TGTGCCAGCAGCGTAGAGAGAGGATTCCCAACTAATGAAAAACTGTTTTTT. The entire variable domain, with the rest obtained from reference TRBV9 and TRBJ1-4, is as follows: DSGVTQTPKHLITATGQRVTLRCSPRSGDLSVYWYQQSLDQGLQFLIQYYNGEERAKGNILERFSAQQFPDLHSELNLSSLELGDSALYFCASSVERGFPTNEKLFFGSGTQLSVL.

V gene TRBV2 combines with J gene TRBJ2-7, with 9 bases aligning to TRBD2. Unmatched junction bases numbered 6, after V lost 6 bases and J lost 0 bases. Germline V lookup: CDR1 SNHLY, CDR2 FYNNEI. The CDR3 runs 15 residues. The chain's CDR3 is CASRLFSGSSYEQYF. The CDR3 DNA reads as TGTGCCAGCAGATTGTTTAGCGGGAGCTCCTACGAGCAGTACTTC.

The chain joins TRBV9 to TRBJ2-3, with 11 nucleotides matching TRBD2. V trimming: 0 bases; J trimming: 4 bases; junction bases outside the gene matches: 7. Germline loops: CDR1 SGDLS, CDR2 YYNGEE. The CDR3 covers 17 residues. In DNA, the CDR3 is TGTGCCAGCAGCGTAGAACTAGCGGGAGTGGGTGCAGATACGCAGTATTTT. Translating gives CASSVELAGVGADTQYF.

To note about this clone: The same CDR3 is also encoded by other DNA sequences in this sample. The CDR3 here is CASSFQGNQPQHF. The DNA for the CDR3 is TGTGCCAGCAGTTTCCAGGGGAATCAGCCCCAGCATTTT. The chain joins TRBV12-3 or TRBV12-4 to TRBJ1-5, with a weak D call TRBD1 (6 bases). This CDR3 is 13 amino acids long. V was pared by 3 bases and J by 4 bases, with 7 bases between.

The chain employs TRBV28 and TRBJ1-3; no firm D call. This CDR3 contains 16 residues. Germline-derived CDR1 and CDR2 are MDHEN and SYDVKM. V gave up 4 bases and J gave up 0 bases, with 13 bases separating them. The CDR3 protein is CASSSLPAYSGNTIYF. In DNA form, the CDR3 reads TGTGCCAGCAGTTCACTACCCGCATACTCTGGAAACACCATATATTTT.

A remark on this clone: This CDR3 is also generated by other DNA sequences in the sample. The rearrangement joins TRBV12-3 or TRBV12-4 to TRBJ1-4; D unresolved. The ends were cut back, 5 bases at V and 4 bases at J, with 8 bases in the middle. This CDR3 is built from 13 residues. The CDR3 sequence is CASSLRGNEKLFF. The CDR3 DNA reads TGTGCCAGCAGTCTCAGAGGTAATGAAAAACTGTTTTTT.

A single count supports this clone. The chain combines TRBV5-6 with TRBJ2-2; 7 bases agree with TRBD2. The CDR3 consists of 12 residues. Trimming at V came to 10 bases and at J to 6 bases, leaving 6 bases not matched to a gene. Germline CDR1 is SGHDT and CDR2 is YYEEEE. The CDR3 DNA follows: TGTGCCGGAGGGAGGGGACCCGGGGAGCTGTTTTTT. This gives the protein CAGGRGPGELFF.

The V and J genes are TRBV7-9 and TRBJ2-7; 7 bases fit TRBD1. The CDR3 loop spans 14 amino acids. Germline trimming cut 5 bases from V and 4 bases from J; bases unmatched to any gene: 8. CDR1 and CDR2 (germline): SEHNR, FQNEAQ (reference sequence). The CDR3 spells CASSPTGYGYEQYF. Written as DNA, the CDR3 is TGTGCCAGCAGCCCGACAGGGTATGGATACGAGCAGTACTTC.

The chain combines TRBV11-3 with TRBJ2-4; a weak D match, TRBD2 (6 bases). Trimming removed 0 bases from V and 8 bases from J, with 8 bases in between. The CDR3 consists of 13 residues. The germline CDR1 and CDR2 sequences are SGHNT and YENEEA. CDR3 in amino acids: CASSLEGTHIQYF. The CDR3 bases are TGTGCCAGCAGCTTAGAAGGGACTCACATTCAGTACTTC.

This clone came up a few times. The chain combines TRBV6-5 with TRBJ1-4; 9 nucleotides align to TRBD1. This CDR3 spans 15 amino acids. In germline, CDR1 is MNHEY, CDR2 SVGAGI. V lost 0 bases and J lost 7; bases outside the gene matches: 3. The CDR3 loop reads CASSYSPGQGEKLFF. In nucleotides, the CDR3 is TGTGCCAGCAGTTACTCCCCGGGACAGGGTGAAAAACTGTTTTTT.

V is TRBV19 and J is TRBJ2-1, with unresolved D. V lost 0 bases and J lost 7, with 16 bases in between. Germline CDR1 LNHDA, CDR2 SQIVND (reference sequence). The CDR3 length is 16 residues. The CDR3, as DNA: TGTGCCAGTAGTATAGATGGTCTAAGTACGATAAATGAGCAGTTCTTC. This sequence encodes CASSIDGLSTINEQFF.

CDR3 protein: CASSAQGLGNSPLHF. In DNA, the CDR3 is TGTGCCAGCAGTGCTCAGGGCTTGGGGAATTCACCCCTCCACTTT. This rearrangement joins TRBV6-6 to TRBJ1-6, with a possible D match to TRBD1 (5 bases). Germline loops: CDR1 MNHNY, CDR2 SVGAGI (reference sequence). The CDR3 extends over 15 amino acids. The V end was cut by 5 bases, the J end by 7 bases, with 15 bases between.

V usage is TRBV5-1 and J usage is TRBJ1-4; D is unresolved. V lost 3 bases and J lost 8, with 17 bases in between. Germline values: CDR1 SGHRS, CDR2 YFSETQ. The length of the CDR3 is 15 residues. CDR3 amino acids: CASSSSVSRGEKLFF. CDR3 nucleotide sequence: TGCGCCAGCAGCTCCTCGGTGTCCCGTGGGGAAAAACTGTTTTTT.

This clone has only one observation. V gene TRBV25-1 combines with J gene TRBJ2-7, with D possibly TRBD1 on 6 matching bases. CDR1 and CDR2 from the germline V gene are MGHDK and SYGVNS. This CDR3 spans 12 amino acids. Trimming removed 6 bases at V and 3 bases at J, with 9 bases between. The CDR3 reads CASRGAFYEQYF. CDR3 nucleotide sequence: TGTGCCAGCAGGGGGGCCTTCTACGAGCAGTACTTC.

The rearrangement uses TRBV6-5 and TRBJ2-3, with D unclear. CDR1 MNHEY and CDR2 SVGAGI come from the germline V gene. V was pared by 6 bases and J by 2 bases, with 9 bases between. The CDR3 sequence is 13 residues long. The CDR3 DNA sequence: TGTGCCAGCAGACCGGTTTACACAGATACGCAGTATTTT. It is translated as CASRPVYTDTQYF.

This chain uses TRBV4-1 with TRBJ1-4; maybe TRBD1 (5 bases). This CDR3 contains 14 residues. V lost 3 bases and J 8 bases, leaving 13 bases between the germline ends. Germline V gives CDR1 MGHRA, CDR2 YSYEKL. The CDR3 is CASSQANNREKLFF. DNA for the CDR3: TGCGCCAGCAGCCAGGCCAATAACAGGGAAAAACTGTTTTTT.